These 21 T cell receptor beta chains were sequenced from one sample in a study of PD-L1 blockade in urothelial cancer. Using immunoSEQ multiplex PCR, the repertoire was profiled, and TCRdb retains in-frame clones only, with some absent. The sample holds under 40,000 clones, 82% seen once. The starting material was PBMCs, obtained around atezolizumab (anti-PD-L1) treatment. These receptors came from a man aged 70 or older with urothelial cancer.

The chain's CDR3 is CASSQKQGTEAFF. The DNA of the CDR3 is TGTGCCAGTAGTCAAAAACAGGGTACTGAAGCTTTCTTT. The chain uses TRBV19 and TRBJ1-1; D might be TRBD1 (6 bases). The CDR3 contains 13 residues. V was cut by 5 bases and J by 5 bases, with 12 bases left in between. Germline values: CDR1 LNHDA, CDR2 SQIVND (reference sequence).

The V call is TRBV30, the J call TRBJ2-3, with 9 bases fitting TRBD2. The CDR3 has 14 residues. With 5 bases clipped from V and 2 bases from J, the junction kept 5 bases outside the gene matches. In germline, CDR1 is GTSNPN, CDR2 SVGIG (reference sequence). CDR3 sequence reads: CAWGSGGYTDTQYF. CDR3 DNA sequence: TGTGCCTGGGGTAGCGGGGGATACACAGATACGCAGTATTTT.

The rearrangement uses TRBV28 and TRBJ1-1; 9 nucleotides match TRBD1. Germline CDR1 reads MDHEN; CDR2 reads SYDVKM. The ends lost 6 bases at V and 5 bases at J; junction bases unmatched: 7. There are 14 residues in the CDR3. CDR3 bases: TGTGCCAGCAGAGCAACAGGGGGCGTGACTGAAGCTTTCTTT. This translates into CASRATGGVTEAFF. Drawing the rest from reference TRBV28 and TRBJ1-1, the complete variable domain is DVKVTQSSRYLVKRTGEKVFLECVQDMDHENMFWYRQDPGLGLRLIYFSYDVKMKEKGDIPEGYSVSREKKERFSLILESASTNQTSMYLCASRATGGVTEAFFGQGTRLTVV.

CDR3 region: CASSPRGGWDEQYF. Here the CDR3 DNA reads TGTGCCAGCAGTCCCCGGGGAGGATGGGACGAGCAGTACTTC. V gene TRBV6-6 combines with J gene TRBJ2-7; D possibly corresponds to TRBD2 (6 bases). The length of the CDR3 is 14 residues. V gave up 5 bases and J gave up 5 bases, with 16 bases separating them. Germline-derived CDR1 and CDR2 are MNHNY and SVGAGI (reference sequence).

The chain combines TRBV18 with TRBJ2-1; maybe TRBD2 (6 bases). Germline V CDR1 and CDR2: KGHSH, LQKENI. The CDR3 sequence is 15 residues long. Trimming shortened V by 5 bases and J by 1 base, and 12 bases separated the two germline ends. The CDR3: CASSAASVSYNEQFF. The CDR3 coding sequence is TGTGCCAGCTCAGCCGCTAGCGTTTCCTACAATGAGCAGTTCTTC.

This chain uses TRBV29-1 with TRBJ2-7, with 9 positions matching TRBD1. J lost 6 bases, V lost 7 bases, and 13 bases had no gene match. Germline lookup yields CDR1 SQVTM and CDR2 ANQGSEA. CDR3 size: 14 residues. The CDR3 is CSAELGQGVREQYF. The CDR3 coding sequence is TGCAGCGCTGAGTTGGGACAGGGTGTGCGCGAGCAGTACTTC.

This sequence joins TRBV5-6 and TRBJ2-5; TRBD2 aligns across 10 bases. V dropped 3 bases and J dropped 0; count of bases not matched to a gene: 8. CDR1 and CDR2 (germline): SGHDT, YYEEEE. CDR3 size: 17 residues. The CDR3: CASSSPSSGSYQETQYF. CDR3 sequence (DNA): TGTGCCAGCAGCTCGCCTTCTAGCGGGAGTTACCAAGAGACCCAGTACTTC.

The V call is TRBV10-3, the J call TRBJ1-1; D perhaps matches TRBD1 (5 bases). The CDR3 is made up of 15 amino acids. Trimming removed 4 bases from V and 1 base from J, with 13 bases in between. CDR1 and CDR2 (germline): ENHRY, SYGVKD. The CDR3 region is CAISVYAGPNTEAFF. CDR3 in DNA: TGTGCCATCAGTGTTTATGCGGGACCGAACACTGAAGCTTTCTTT.

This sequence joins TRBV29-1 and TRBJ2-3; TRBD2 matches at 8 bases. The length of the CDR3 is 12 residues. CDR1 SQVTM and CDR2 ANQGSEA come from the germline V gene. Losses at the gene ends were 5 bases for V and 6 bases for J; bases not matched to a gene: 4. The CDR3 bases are TGCAGCGTTCGGACTAGCTCGGATACGCAGTATTTT. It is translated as CSVRTSSDTQYF.

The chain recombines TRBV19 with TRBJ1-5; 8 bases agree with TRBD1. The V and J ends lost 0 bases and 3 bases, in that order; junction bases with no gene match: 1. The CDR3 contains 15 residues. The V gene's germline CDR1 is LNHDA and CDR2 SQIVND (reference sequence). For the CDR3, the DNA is TGTGCCAGTAGTATAGAGGGACAGGTCAATCAGCCCCAGCATTTT. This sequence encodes CASSIEGQVNQPQHF.

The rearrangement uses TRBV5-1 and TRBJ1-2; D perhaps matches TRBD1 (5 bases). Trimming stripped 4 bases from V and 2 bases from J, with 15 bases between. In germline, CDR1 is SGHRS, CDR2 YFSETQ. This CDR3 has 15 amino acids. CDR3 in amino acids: CASSPDTGGNYGYTF. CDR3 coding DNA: TGCGCCAGCAGCCCGGATACGGGGGGAAACTATGGCTACACCTTC.

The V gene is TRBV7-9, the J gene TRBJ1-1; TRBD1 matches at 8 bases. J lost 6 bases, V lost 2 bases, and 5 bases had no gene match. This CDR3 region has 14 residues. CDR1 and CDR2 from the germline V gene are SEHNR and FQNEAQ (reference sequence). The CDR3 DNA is TGTGCCAGCAGCTTACAGGGGGCTGGGGCTGAAGCTTTCTTT. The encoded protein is CASSLQGAGAEAFF.

CDR3 loop: CASSIDPRRRGYSNQPQHF. In DNA, the CDR3 is TGTGCCAGTAGTATAGATCCAAGACGGCGGGGTTATAGCAATCAGCCCCAGCATTTT. The chain links TRBV19 to TRBJ1-5; D is unclear. CDR3 length equals 19 residues. Germline V gives CDR1 LNHDA, CDR2 SQIVND (reference sequence). Trimming left V 0 bases short and J 0 bases short, with 18 bases between. The entire variable domain, with the rest obtained from reference TRBV19 and TRBJ1-5, is as follows: DGGITQSPKYLFRKEGQNVTLSCEQNLNHDAMYWYRQDPGQGLRLIYYSQIVNDFQKGDIAEGYSVSREKKESFPLTVTSAQKNPTAFYLCASSIDPRRRGYSNQPQHFGDGTRLSIL.

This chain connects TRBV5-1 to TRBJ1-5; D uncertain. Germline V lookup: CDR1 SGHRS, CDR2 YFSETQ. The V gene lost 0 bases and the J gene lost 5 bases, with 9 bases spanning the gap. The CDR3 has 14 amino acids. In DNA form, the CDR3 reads TGCGCCAGCAGCTTGGTTCCCTCAGATCAGCCCCAGCATTTT. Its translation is CASSLVPSDQPQHF.

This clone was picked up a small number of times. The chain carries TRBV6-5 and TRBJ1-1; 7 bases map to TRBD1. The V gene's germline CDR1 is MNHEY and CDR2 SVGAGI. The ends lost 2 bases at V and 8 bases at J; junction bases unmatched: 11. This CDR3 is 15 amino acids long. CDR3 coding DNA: TGTGCCAGCAGTTACCCTAACGACAGGGTAGAGGAAGCTTTCTTT. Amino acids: CASSYPNDRVEEAFF.

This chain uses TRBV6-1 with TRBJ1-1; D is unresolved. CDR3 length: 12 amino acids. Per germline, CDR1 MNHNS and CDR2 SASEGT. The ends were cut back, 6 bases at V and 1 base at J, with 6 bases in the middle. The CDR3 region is CASRLQNTEAFF. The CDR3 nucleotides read TGTGCCAGCAGGTTACAGAACACTGAAGCTTTCTTT.

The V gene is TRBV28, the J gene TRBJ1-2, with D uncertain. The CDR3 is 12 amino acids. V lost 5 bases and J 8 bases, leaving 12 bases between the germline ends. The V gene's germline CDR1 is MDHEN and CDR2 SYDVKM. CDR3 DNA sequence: TGTGCCAGCAGTCCCCCACCGGGGGGCTACACCTTC. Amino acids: CASSPPPGGYTF.

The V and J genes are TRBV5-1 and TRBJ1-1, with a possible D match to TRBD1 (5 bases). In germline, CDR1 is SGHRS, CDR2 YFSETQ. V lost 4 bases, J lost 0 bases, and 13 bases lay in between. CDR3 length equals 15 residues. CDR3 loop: CASSPTTVLNTEAFF. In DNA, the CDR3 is TGCGCCAGCAGCCCCACGACAGTACTGAACACTGAAGCTTTCTTT.

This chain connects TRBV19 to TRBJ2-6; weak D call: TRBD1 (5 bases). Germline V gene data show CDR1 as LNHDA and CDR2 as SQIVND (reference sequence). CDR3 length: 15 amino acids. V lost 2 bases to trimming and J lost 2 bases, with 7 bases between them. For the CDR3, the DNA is TGTGCCAGTAGTATAAAAGGGGCTGGGGCCAACGTCCTGACTTTC. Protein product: CASSIKGAGANVLTF. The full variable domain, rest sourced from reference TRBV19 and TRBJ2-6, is DGGITQSPKYLFRKEGQNVTLSCEQNLNHDAMYWYRQDPGQGLRLIYYSQIVNDFQKGDIAEGYSVSREKKESFPLTVTSAQKNPTAFYLCASSIKGAGANVLTFGAGSRLTVL.

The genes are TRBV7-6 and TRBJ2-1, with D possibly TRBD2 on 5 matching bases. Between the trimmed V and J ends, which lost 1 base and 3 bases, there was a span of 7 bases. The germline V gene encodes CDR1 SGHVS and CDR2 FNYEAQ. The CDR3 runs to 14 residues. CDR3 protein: CASSLGRSYNEQFF. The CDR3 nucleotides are TGTGCCAGCAGCTTAGGGAGGAGCTACAATGAGCAGTTCTTC. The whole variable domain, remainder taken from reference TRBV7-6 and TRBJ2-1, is GAGVSQSPRYKVTKRGQDVALRCDPISGHVSLYWYRQALGQGPEFLTYFNYEAQQDKSGLPNDRFSAERPEGSISTLTIQRTEQRDSAMYRCASSLGRSYNEQFFGPGTRLTVL.

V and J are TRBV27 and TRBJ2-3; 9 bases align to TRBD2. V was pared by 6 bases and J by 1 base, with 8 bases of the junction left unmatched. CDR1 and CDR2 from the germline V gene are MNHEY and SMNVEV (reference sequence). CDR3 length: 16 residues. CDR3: CASRLAGNTGTDTQYF. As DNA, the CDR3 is TGTGCCAGCAGACTAGCGGGCAATACAGGCACAGATACGCAGTATTTT.